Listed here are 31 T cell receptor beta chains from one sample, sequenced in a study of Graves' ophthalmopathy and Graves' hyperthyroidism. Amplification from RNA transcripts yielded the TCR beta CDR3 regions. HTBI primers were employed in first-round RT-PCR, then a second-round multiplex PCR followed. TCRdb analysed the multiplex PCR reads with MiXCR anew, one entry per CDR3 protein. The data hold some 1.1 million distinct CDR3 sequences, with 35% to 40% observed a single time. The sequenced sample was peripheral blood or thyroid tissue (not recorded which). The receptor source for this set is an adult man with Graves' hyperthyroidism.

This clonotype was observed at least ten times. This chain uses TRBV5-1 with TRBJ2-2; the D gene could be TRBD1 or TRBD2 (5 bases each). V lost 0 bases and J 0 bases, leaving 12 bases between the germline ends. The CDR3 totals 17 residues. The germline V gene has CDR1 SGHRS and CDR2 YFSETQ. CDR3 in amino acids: CASSLATGPTNTGELFF. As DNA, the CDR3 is TGCGCCAGCAGCTTGGCGACGGGGCCCACGAACACCGGGGAGCTGTTTTTT.

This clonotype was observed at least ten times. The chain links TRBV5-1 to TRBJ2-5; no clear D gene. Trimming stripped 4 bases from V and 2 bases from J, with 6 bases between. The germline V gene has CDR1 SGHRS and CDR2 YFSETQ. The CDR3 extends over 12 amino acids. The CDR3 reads CASSTRQETQYF. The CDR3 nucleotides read TGCGCCAGCAGCACCCGTCAAGAGACCCAGTACTTC. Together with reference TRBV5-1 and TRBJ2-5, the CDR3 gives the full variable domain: KAGVTQTPRYLIKTRGQQVTLSCSPISGHRSVSWYQQTPGQGLQFLFEYFSETQRNKGNFPGRFSGRQFSNSRSEMNVSTLELGDSALYLCASSTRQETQYFGPGTRLLVL.

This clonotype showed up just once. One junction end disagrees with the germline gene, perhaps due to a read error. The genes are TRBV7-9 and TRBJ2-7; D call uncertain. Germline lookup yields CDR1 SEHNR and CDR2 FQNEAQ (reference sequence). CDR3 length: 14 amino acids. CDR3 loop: CASSLAASTYEKYF. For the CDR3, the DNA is TGTGCCAGCAGCTTAGCAGCCTCTACCTACGAGAAGTACTTC.

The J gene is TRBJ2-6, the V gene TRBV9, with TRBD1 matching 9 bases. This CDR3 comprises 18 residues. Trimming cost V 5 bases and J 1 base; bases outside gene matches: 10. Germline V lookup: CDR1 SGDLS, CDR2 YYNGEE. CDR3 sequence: CASSWETGGGSGANVLTF. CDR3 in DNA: TGTGCCAGCAGTTGGGAGACAGGGGGGGGTTCTGGGGCCAACGTCCTGACTTTC.

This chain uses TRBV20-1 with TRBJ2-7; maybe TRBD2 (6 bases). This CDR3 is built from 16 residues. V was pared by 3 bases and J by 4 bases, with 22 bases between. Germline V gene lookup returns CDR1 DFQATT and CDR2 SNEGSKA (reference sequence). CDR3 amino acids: CSARGLGGGFRYEQYF. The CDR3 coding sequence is TGCAGTGCTAGGGGCCTAGGCGGAGGGTTTCGGTACGAGCAGTACTTC.

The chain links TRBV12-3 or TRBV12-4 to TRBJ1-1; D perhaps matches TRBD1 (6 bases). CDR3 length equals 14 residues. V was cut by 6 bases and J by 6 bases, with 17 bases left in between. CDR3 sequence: CASSPAQGFSEAFF. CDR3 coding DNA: TGTGCCAGCAGCCCAGCACAGGGTTTTTCTGAAGCTTTCTTT.

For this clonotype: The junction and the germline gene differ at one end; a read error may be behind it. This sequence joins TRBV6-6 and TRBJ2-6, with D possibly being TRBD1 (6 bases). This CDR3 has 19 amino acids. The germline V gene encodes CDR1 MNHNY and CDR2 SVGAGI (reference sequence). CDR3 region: CDSSSPPGRGGPGANVLTF. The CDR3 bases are TGTGACAGCAGTTCCCCACCCGGCAGGGGTGGACCTGGGGCCAACGTCCTGACTTTC.

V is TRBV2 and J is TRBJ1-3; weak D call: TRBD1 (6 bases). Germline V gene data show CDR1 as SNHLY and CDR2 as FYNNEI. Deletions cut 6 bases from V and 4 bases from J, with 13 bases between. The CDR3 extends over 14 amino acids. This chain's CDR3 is CASSAGALGNTIYF. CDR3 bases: TGTGCCAGCAGCGCGGGGGCGTTGGGAAACACCATATATTTT. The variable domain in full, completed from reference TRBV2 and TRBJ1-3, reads EPEVTQTPSHQVTQMGQEVILRCVPISNHLYFYWYRQILGQKVEFLVSFYNNEISEKSEIFDDQFSVERPDGSNFTLKIRSTKLEDSAMYFCASSAGALGNTIYFGEGSWLTVV.

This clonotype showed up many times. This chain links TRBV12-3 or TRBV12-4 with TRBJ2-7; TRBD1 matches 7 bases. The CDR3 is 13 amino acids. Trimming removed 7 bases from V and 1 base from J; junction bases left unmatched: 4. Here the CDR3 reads CASNKGQSYEQYF. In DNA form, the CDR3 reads TGTGCCAGCAATAAGGGACAGTCCTACGAGCAGTACTTC.

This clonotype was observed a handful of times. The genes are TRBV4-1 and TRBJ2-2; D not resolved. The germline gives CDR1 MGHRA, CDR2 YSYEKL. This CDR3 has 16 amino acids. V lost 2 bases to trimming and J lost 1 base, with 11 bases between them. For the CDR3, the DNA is TGCGCCAGCAGCCAATTCTCACAGATGAACACCGGGGAGCTGTTTTTT. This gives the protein CASSQFSQMNTGELFF.

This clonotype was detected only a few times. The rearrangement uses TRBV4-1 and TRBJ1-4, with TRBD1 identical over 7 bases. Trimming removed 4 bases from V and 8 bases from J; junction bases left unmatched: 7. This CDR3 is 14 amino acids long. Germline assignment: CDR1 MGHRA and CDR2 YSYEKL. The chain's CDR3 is CASSLIDRVEKLFF. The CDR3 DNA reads TGCGCCAGCAGCCTAATCGACAGGGTAGAAAAACTGTTTTTT.

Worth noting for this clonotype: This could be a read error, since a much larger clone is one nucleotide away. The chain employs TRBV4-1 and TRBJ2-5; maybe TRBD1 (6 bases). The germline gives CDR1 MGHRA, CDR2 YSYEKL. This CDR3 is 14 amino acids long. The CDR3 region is CVSSHQGSQETQYF. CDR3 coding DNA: TGCGTCAGCAGCCATCAGGGGTCTCAAGAGACCCAGTACTTC.

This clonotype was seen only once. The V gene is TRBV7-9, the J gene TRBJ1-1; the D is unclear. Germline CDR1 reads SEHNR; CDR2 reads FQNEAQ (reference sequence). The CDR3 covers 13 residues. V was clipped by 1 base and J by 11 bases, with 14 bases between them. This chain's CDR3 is CASSLGVSGMAFF. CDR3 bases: TGTGCCAGCAGCTTAGGTGTGTCGGGGATGGCTTTCTTT.

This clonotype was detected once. Here the CDR3 reads CASSFGDGSPYEQYF. In DNA, the CDR3 is TGTGCCAGCAGCTTTGGGGACGGGAGCCCCTACGAGCAGTACTTC. The genes are TRBV9 and TRBJ2-7, with D possibly matching TRBD2 (6 bases). The CDR3 runs to 15 residues. Between the trimmed V and J ends, which lost 4 bases and 2 bases, there was a span of 16 bases. Germline V gives CDR1 SGDLS, CDR2 YYNGEE.

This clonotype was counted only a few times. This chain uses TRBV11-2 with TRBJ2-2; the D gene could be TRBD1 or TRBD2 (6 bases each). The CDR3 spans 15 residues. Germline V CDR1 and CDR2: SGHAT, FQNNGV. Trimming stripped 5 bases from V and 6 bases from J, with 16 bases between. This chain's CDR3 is CASSPGADPSGELFF. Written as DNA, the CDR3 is TGTGCCAGCAGCCCGGGGGCCGACCCGTCCGGGGAGCTGTTTTTT.

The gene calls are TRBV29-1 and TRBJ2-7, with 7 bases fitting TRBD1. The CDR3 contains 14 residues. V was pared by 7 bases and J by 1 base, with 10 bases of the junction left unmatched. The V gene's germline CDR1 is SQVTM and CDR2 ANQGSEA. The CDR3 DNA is TGCAGCGCCCAGGGACAGCCTGGATCCTACGAGCAGTACTTC. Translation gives CSAQGQPGSYEQYF.

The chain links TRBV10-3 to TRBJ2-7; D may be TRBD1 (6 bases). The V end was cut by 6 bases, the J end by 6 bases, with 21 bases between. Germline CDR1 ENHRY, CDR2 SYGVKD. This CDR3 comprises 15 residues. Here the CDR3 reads CAISQKGTKTGEQYF. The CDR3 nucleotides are TGTGCCATCAGCCAGAAAGGGACAAAGACCGGCGAGCAGTACTTC.

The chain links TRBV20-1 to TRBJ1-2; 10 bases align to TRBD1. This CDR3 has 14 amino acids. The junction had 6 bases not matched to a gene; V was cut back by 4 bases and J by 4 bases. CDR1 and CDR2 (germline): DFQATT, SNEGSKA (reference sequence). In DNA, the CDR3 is TGCAGTGCTAAGGACAGGGGGAAAGCCTATGGCTACACCTTC. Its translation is CSAKDRGKAYGYTF.

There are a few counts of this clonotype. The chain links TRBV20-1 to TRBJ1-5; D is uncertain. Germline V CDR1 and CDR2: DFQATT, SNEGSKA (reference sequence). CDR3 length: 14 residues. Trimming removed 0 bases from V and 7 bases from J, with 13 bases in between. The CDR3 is CSARDGPVWQPQHF. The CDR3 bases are TGCAGTGCTAGAGATGGGCCAGTATGGCAGCCCCAGCATTTT.

The CDR3 DNA follows: TGTGCCAGCAGCTTTCCTGGGGTAGACACCATATATTTT. Residues: CASSFPGVDTIYF. The V gene is TRBV5-4, the J gene TRBJ1-3; unclear D gene. The CDR3 extends over 13 amino acids. The V and J ends lost 2 bases and 8 bases respectively, with 11 bases between them. Germline loops: CDR1 SGHNT, CDR2 YYREEE (reference sequence).

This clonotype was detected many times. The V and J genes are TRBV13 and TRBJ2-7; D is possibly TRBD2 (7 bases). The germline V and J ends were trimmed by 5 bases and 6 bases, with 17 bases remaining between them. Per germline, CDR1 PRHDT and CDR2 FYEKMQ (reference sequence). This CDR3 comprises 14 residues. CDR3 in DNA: TGTGCCAGCAGCCCGGGGCCGGGGGGCTCCGAGCAGTACTTC. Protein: CASSPGPGGSEQYF.

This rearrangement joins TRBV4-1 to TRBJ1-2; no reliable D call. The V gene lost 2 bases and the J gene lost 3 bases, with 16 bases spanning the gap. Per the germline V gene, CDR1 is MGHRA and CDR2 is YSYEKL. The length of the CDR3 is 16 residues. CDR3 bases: TGCGCCAGCAGCCAACTGGACCTCGTACACCACTATGGCTACACCTTC. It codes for CASSQLDLVHHYGYTF.

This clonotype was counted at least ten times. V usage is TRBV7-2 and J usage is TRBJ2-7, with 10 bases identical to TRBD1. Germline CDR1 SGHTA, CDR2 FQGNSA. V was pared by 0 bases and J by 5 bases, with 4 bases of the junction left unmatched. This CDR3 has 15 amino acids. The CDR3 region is CASSLARTGGHEQYF. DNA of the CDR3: TGTGCCAGCAGCTTAGCTAGGACAGGGGGTCACGAGCAGTACTTC.

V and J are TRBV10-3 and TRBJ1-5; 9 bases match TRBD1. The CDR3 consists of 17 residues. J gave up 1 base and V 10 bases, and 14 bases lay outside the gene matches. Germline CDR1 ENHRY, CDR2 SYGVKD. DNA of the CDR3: TGTGCCAGCAGAAAAAATTCGGGACAGGGAAGCAATCAGCCCCAGCATTTT. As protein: CASRKNSGQGSNQPQHF.

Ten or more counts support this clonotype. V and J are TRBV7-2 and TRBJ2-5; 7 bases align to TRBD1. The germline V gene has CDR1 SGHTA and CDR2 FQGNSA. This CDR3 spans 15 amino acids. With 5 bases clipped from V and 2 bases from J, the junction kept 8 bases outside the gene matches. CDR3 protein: CASSTERGPQETQYF. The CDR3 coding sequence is TGTGCCAGCAGCACCGAGAGGGGGCCACAAGAGACCCAGTACTTC.

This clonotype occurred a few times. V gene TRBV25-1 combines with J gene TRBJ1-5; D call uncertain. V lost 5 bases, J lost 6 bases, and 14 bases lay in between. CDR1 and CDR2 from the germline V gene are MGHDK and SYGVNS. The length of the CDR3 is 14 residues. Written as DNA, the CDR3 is TGTGCCAGCAGTCAAAGCCCCTTTGGTCAGCCCCAGCATTTT. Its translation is CASSQSPFGQPQHF. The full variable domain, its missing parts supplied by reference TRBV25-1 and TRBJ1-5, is EADIYQTPRYLVIGTGKKITLECSQTMGHDKMYWYQQDPGMELHLIHYSYGVNSTEKGDLSSESTVSRIRTEHFPLTLESARPSHTSQYLCASSQSPFGQPQHFGDGTRLSIL.

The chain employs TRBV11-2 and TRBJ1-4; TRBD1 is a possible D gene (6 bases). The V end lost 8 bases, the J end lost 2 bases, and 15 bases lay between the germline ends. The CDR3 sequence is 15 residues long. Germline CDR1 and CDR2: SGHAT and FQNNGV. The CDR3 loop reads CASRTVRGTNEKLFF. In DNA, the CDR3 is TGTGCCAGCCGTACGGTTAGGGGGACTAATGAAAAACTGTTTTTT.

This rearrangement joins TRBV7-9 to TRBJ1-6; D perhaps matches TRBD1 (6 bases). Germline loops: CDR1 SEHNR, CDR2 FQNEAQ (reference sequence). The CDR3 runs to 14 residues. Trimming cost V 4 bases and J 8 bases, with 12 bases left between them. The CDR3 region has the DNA TGTGCCAGCAGCTGGTCAGGGGCGGATTCACCCCTCCACTTT. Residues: CASSWSGADSPLHF. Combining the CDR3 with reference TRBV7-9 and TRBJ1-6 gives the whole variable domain DTGVSQNPRHKITKRGQNVTFRCDPISEHNRLYWYRQTLGQGPEFLTYFQNEAQLEKSRLLSDRFSAERPKGSFSTLEIQRTEQGDSAMYLCASSWSGADSPLHFGNGTRLTVT.

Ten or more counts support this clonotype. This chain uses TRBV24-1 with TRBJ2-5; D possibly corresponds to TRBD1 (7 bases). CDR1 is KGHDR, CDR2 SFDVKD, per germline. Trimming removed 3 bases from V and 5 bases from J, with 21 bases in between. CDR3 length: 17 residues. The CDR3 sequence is CATSDGGKQGILETQYF. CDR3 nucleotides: TGTGCCACCAGTGATGGAGGGAAACAGGGGATCTTGGAGACCCAGTACTTC.

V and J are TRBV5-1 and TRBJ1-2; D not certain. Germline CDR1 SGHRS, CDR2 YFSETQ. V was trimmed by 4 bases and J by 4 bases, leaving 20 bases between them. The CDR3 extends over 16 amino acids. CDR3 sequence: CASSPGSRRAPYGYTF. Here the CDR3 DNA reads TGCGCCAGCAGCCCGGGGAGTCGACGGGCCCCCTATGGCTACACCTTC. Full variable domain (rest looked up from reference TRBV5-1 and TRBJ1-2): KAGVTQTPRYLIKTRGQQVTLSCSPISGHRSVSWYQQTPGQGLQFLFEYFSETQRNKGNFPGRFSGRQFSNSRSEMNVSTLELGDSALYLCASSPGSRRAPYGYTFGSGTRLTVV.

In nucleotides, the CDR3 is TGTGCCAGCAGTTTAGCGACAGGGGTATCAGGAACTGAAGCTTTCTTT. Translation gives CASSLATGVSGTEAFF. The J gene is TRBJ1-1, the V gene TRBV6-5, with 8 bases identical to TRBD1. The CDR3 extends over 16 amino acids. With V trimmed by 4 bases and J by 5 bases, 12 bases remained unmatched. The germline V gene has CDR1 MNHEY and CDR2 SVGAGI.